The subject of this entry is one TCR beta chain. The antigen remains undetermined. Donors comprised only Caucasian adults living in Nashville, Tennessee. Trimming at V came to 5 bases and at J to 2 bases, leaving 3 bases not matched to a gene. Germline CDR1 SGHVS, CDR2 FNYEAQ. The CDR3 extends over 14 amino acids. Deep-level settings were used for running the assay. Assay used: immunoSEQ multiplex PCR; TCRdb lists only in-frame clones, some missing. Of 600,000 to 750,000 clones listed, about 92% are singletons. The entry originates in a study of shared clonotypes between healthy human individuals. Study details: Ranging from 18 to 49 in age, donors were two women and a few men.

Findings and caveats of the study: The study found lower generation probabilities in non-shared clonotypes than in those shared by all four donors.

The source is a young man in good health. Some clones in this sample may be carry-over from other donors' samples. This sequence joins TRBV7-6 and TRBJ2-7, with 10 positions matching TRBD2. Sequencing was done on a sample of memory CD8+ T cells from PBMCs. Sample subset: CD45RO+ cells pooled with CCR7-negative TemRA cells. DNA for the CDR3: TGTGCCAGCAGCCCTAGCGGGGGCGCCTACGAGCAGTACTTC. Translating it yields CASSPSGGAYEQYF.